These 2 T cell receptor beta chains were sequenced from one sample in a study of blood T cell repertoires in COVID-19. Method: immunoSEQ multiplex PCR; TCRdb's copy keeps in-frame clones and lacks some. The sample holds 200,000 to 300,000 clones; 75% to 95% are singletons and the top ten take around 2.6%. The sequencing sample was made of peripheral blood. These TCRs come from a person aged 18 to 30 with COVID-19, enrolled during active disease.

The chain uses TRBV4-1 and TRBJ2-6; TRBD2 aligns across 8 bases. Germline CDR1 and CDR2: MGHRA and YSYEKL. The ends lost 0 bases at V and 0 bases at J; junction bases unmatched: 10. The CDR3 runs 20 residues. The CDR3 sequence: CASSQDGPTSGNSGANVLTF. In DNA, the CDR3 is TGCGCCAGCAGCCAAGATGGTCCTACTAGCGGAAACTCTGGGGCCAACGTCCTGACTTTC.

The chain links TRBV7-7 to TRBJ2-1, with 9 bases fitting TRBD2. From germline, CDR1 is SSHAT and CDR2 FNYEAQ (reference sequence). This CDR3 comprises 15 residues. Trimming at V came to 3 bases and at J to 2 bases, leaving 2 bases not matched to a gene. CDR3 in amino acids: CASSFGTSPYNEQFF. Written as DNA, the CDR3 is TGTGCCAGCAGCTTCGGGACTAGCCCCTACAATGAGCAGTTCTTC.